This T cell receptor beta chain is from a study of tumor-infiltrating lymphocytes in primary liver carcinoma. Study-level findings and limits: Detection in all five tumor regions applied to only about 7-25% of top clones.

With approximately 500 ng total RNA as template and a constant-region primer, TCR beta cDNA was made. The TCR beta library was amplified through three nested multiplex PCR rounds in a modified ARM-PCR procedure. It was with TRBV1-TRBV30 forward primers and a C-beta reverse primer that the first two PCR rounds were run, at roughly 11 cycles each. MiXCR, applied by TCRdb to the multiplex PCR reads, yields one record per CDR3 protein. The sample contains 95,000 to 100,000 distinct CDR3 sequences, approximately 70% of which appear only once. With respect to this clonotype: Its target is not known. The junction departs from germline at one end; a sequencing error may be responsible.

Germline V gene lookup returns CDR1 MGHRA and CDR2 YSYEKL. This CDR3 is 17 amino acids long. Scientists recovered RNA and DNA together from roughly 20-30 mg of unsorted bulk tissue. Those sampled were patients whose primary liver carcinoma was treated by surgical resection. The gene calls are TRBV4-1 and TRBJ1-1; D might be TRBD1 (5 bases). This clonotype originated in a woman aged 55-70 years with primary liver carcinoma and hepatitis B virus infection. Material: liver tumor tissue from sampling region 2. Subset reported: tumor region T2, inferior pole. This chain's CDR3 is CASSQDTRRALDTEPFF. DNA for the CDR3: TGCGCCAGCAGCCAAGACACACGGAGAGCCTTGGACACTGAACCTTTCTTT.